The present entry profiles one T cell receptor beta chain with its context. Its antigen is unidentified. The data belong to a study of shared clonotypes between healthy human individuals. Study overall: A donor's plate count was three for CD4 naive and three for CD4 memory; CD8 naive had two and CD8 memory one. Study observations and caveats: Estimated richness was generally greater in naive than memory subsets.

The naive CD8 fraction comprised CD45RO-negative cells positively selected for CCR7 and excluded terminally differentiated effector memory CD45RA+ cells. Caucasian adults residing in Nashville, Tennessee made up all the donors. Sequencing was performed with immunoSEQ multiplex PCR; in TCRdb, only in-frame clones are kept and a portion is missing. The sample lists a few hundred thousand clones; nearly 97% were seen once. Germline CDR1 and CDR2: SGDLS and YYNGEE. V was shortened by 1 base and J by 6 bases, with 9 bases between the two germline ends. The CDR3 runs 13 residues. The genes are TRBV9 and TRBJ2-3; D is unresolved. Sequenced sample: naive CD8+ T cells sorted from blood. This TCR was recovered from a woman in her twenties or thirties in good health. DNA of the CDR3: TGTGCCAGCAGCGTAATTCCCCCCGATACGCAGTATTTT. It encodes CASSVIPPDTQYF.